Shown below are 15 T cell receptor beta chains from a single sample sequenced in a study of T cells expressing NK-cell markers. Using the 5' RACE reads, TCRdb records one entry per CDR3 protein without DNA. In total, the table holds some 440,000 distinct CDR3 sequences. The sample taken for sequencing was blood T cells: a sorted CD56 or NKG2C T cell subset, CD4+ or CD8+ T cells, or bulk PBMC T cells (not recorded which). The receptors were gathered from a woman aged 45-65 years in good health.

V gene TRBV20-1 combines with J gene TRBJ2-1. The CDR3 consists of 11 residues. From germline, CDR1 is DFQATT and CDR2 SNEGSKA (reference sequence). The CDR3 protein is CSAGFHNEQFF.

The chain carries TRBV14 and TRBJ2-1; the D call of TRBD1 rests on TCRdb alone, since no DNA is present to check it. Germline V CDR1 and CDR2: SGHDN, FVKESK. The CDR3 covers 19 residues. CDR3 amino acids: CASSQRPGTGGSLGNEQFF. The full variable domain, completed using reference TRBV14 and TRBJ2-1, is EAGVTQFPSHSVIEKGQTVTLRCDPISGHDNLYWYRRVMGKEIKFLLHFVKESKQDESGMPNNRFLAERTGGTYSTLKVQPAELEDSGVYFCASSQRPGTGGSLGNEQFFGPGTRLTVL.

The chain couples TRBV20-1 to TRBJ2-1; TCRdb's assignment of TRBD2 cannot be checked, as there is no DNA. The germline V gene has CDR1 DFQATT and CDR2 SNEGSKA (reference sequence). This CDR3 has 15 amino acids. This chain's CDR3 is CSARATSGNYNEQFF.

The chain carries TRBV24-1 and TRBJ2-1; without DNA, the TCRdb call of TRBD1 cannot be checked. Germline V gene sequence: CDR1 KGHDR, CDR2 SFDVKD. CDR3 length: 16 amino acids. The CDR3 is CATSDFVGNAGHEQFF.

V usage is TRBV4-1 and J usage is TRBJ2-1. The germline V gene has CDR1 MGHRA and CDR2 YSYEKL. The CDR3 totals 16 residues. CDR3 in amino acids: CASSQVLAGSYNEQFF.

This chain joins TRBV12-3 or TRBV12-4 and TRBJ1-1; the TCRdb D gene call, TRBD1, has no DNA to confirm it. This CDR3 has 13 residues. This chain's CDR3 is CASSPVGNTEAFF.

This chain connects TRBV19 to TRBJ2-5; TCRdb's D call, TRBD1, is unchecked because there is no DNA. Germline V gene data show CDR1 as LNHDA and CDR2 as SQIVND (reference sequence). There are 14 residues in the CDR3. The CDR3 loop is CASSTGTGFRTQYF.

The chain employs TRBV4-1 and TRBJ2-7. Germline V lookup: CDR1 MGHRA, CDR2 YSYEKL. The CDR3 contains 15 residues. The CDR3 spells CASSQSRTVLYEQYF.

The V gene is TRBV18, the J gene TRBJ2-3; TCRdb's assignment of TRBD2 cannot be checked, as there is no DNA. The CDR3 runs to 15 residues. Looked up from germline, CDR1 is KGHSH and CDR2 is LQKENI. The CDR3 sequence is CASSLIQRDTDTQYF.

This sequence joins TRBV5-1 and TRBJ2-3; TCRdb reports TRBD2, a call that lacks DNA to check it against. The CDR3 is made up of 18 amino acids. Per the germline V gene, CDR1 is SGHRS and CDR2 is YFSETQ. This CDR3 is CASSFPAGRAGFTDTQYF.

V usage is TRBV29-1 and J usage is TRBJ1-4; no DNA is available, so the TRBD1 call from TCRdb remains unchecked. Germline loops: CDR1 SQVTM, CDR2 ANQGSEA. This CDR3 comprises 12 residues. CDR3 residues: CSAGDWNEKLFF.

CDR3: CASSLRFSGGVLNHSNTGELFF. The chain is built from TRBV11-2 and TRBJ2-2; no DNA is available, so the TRBD1 call from TCRdb remains unchecked. The CDR3 runs to 22 residues. CDR1 and CDR2 (germline): SGHAT, FQNNGV.

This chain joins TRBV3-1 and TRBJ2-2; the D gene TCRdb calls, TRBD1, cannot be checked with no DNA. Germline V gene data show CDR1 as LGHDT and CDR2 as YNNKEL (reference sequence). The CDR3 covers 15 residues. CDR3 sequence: CASSPAGVGTGELFF.

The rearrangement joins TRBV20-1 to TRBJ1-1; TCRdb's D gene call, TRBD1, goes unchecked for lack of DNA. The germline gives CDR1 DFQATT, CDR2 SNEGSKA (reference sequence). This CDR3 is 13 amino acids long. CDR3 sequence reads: CSATRDVNTEAFF.

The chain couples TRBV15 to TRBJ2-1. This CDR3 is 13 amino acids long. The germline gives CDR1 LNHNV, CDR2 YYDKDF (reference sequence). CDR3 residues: CATSRDLSNEQFF. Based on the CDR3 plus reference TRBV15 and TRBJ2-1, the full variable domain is DAMVIQNPRYQVTQFGKPVTLSCSQTLNHNVMYWYQQKSSQAPKLLFHYYDKDFNNEADTPDNFQSRRPNTSFCFLDIRSPGLGDTAMYLCATSRDLSNEQFFGPGTRLTVL.